This entry is about one T cell receptor (beta chain). What it binds is not known. The data belong to a study of cytomegalovirus exposure and HLA in healthy donors. The overall study: Earlier sequencing of 150 million to 200 million T cells yielded 95 million to 120 million unique TCR beta sequences. Study findings and constraints: Trimming of TCR beta V- and J-genes showed a link, identified in a later analysis, to a missense DCLRE1C variant.

Both 60 Vbeta primers and 13 Jbeta primers went into the PCR. Assay used: immunoSEQ multiplex PCR; TCRdb lists only in-frame clones, some missing. Its listing shows about 200,000 clones. Whereas donors were nominally healthy upon sampling, unrecorded immune exposures were probable. The CDR3 runs 13 residues. Germline V lookup: CDR1 SQVTM, CDR2 ANQGSEA. V lost 3 bases and J lost 3, with 12 bases in between. The material sequenced was PBMCs. The TCR originated in a boy between 10 and 17 years old in good health and CMV-seronegative. The chain joins TRBV29-1 to TRBJ2-7; TRBD1 might be the D (6 bases). In DNA form, the CDR3 reads TGCAGCGTTGACACAGGGTTGGGCTACGAGCAGTACTTC. Protein: CSVDTGLGYEQYF.